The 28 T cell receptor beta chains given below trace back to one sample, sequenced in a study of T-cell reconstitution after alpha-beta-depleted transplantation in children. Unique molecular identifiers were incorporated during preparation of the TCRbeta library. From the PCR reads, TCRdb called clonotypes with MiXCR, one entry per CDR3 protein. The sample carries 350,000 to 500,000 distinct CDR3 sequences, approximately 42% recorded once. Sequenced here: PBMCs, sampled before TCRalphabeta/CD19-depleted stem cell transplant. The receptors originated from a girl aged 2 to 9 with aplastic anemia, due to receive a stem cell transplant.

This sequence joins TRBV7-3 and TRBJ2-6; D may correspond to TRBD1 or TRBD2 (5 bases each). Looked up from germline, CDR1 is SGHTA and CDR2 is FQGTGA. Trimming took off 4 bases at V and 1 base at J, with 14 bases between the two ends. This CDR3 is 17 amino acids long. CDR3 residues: CASSSSGRDSGANVLTF. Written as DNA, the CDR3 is TGTGCCAGCAGCTCTTCGGGACGCGATTCTGGGGCCAACGTCCTGACTTTC.

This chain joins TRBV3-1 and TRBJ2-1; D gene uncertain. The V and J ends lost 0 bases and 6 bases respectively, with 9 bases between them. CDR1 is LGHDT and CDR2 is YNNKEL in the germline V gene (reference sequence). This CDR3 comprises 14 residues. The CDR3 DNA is TGTGCCAGCAGCCAAGATTCCCGGTCCAATGAGCAGTTCTTC. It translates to CASSQDSRSNEQFF.

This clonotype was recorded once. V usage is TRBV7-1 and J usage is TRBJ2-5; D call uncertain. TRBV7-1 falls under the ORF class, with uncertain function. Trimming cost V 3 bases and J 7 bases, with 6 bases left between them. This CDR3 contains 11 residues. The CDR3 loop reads CASSSDLTQYF. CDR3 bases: TGTGCCAGCAGCTCGGACCTGACCCAGTACTTC.

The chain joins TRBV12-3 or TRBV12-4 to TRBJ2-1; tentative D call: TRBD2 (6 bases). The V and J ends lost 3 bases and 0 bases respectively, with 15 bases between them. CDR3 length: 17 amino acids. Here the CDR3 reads CASSFAAGWSSYNEQFF. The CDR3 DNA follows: TGTGCCAGCAGTTTTGCGGCGGGGTGGAGCTCCTACAATGAGCAGTTCTTC.

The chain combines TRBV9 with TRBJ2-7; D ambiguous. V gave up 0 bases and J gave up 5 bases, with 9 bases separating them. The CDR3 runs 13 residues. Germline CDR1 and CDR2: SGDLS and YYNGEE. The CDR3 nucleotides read TGTGCCAGCAGCGTAGATGTGGGGAACGAGCAGTACTTC. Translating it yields CASSVDVGNEQYF.

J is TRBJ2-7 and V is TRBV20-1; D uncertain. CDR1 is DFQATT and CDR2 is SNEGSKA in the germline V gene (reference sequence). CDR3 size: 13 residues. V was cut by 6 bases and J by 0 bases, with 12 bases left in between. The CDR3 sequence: CSADPLTSYEQYF. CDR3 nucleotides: TGCAGTGCCGACCCACTAACCTCCTACGAGCAGTACTTC.

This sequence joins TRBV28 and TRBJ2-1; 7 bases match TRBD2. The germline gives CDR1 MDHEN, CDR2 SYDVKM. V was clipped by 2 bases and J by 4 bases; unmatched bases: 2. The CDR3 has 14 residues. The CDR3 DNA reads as TGTGCCAGCAGTTTAACAGCGGGGTACAATGAGCAGTTCTTC. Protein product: CASSLTAGYNEQFF.

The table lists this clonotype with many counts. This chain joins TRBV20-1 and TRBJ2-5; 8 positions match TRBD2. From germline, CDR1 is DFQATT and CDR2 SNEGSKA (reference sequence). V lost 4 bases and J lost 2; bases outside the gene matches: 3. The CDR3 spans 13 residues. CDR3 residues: CSAKTSVQETQYF. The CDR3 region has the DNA TGCAGTGCTAAGACTAGCGTGCAAGAGACCCAGTACTTC.

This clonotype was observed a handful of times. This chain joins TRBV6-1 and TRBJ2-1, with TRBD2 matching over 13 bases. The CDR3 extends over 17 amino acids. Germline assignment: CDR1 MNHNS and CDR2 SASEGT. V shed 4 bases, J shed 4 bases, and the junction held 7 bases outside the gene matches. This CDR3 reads CASSGRTSGRTYNEQFF. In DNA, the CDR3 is TGTGCCAGCAGTGGTCGGACTAGCGGGAGAACTTACAATGAGCAGTTCTTC.

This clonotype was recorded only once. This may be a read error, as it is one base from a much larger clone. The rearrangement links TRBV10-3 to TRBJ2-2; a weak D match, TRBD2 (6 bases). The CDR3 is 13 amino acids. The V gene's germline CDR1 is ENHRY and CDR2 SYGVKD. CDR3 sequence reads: CAISLLHGGVLFF. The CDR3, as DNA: TGTGCCATCAGTCTTCTCCATGGAGGGGTGCTGTTTTTT.

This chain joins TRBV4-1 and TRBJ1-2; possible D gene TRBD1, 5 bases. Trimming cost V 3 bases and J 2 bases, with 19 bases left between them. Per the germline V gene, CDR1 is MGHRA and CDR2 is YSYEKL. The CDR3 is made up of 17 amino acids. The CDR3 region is CASSHARPGLQNYGYTF. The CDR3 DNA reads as TGCGCCAGCAGCCATGCCCGCCCGGGACTGCAGAACTATGGCTACACCTTC.

This chain's CDR3 is CAWSGAGEQYF. CDR3 coding DNA: TGTGCCTGGAGTGGGGCAGGCGAGCAGTACTTC. The gene calls are TRBV30 and TRBJ2-7; D remains ambiguous. CDR3 size: 11 residues. Germline V gene sequence: CDR1 GTSNPN, CDR2 SVGIG (reference sequence). The germline V and J ends were trimmed by 1 base and 6 bases, with 7 bases remaining between them.

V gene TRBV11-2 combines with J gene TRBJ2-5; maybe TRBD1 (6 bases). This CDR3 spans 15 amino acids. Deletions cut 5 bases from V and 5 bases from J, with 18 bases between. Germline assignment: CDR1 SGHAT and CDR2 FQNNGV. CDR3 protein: CASSPGVGRVETQYF. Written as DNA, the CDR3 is TGTGCCAGCAGCCCAGGGGTGGGCCGGGTGGAGACCCAGTACTTC.

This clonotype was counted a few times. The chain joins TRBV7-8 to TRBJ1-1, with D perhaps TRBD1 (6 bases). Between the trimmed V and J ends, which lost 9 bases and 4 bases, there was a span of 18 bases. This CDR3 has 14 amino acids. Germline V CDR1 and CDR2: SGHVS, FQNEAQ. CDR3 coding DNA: TGTGCCAGTACCCTAGGGGGGGAGTTCACTGAAGCTTTCTTT. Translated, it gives CASTLGGEFTEAFF. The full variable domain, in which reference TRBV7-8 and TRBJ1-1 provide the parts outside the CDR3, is GAGVSQSPRYKVAKRGQDVALRCDPISGHVSLFWYQQALGQGPEFLTYFQNEAQLDKSGLPSDRFFAERPEGSVSTLKIQRTQQEDSAVYLCASTLGGEFTEAFFGQGTRLTVV.

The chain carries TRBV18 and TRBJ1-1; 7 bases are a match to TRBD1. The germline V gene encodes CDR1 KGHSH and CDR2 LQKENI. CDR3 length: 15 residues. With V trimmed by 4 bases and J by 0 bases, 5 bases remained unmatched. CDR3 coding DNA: TGTGCCAGCTCACTACCACAGGGGATGAACACTGAAGCTTTCTTT. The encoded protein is CASSLPQGMNTEAFF.

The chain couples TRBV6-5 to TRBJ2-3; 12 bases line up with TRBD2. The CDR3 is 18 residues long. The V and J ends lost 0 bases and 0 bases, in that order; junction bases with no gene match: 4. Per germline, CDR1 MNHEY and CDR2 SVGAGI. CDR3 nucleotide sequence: TGTGCCAGCAGTTACTCTGCACTAGCGGGGGGTAGCACAGATACGCAGTATTTT. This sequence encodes CASSYSALAGGSTDTQYF.

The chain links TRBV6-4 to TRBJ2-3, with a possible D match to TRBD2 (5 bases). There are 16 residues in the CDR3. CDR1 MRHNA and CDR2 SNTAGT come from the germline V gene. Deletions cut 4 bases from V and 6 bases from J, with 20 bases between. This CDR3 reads CASSVGTGSGSDTQYF. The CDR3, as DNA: TGTGCCAGCAGTGTAGGCACGGGGAGTGGTTCGGATACGCAGTATTTT.

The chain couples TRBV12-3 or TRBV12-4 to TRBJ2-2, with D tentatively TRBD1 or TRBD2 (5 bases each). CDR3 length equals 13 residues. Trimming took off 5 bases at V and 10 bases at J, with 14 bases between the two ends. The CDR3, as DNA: TGTGCCAGCAGTCTGGTTGGGGGAGAGGAGCTGTTTTTT. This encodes CASSLVGGEELFF.

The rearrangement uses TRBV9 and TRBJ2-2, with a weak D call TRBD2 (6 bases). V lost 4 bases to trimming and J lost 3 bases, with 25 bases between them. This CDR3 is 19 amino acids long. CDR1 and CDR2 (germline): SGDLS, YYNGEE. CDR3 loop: CASSPARGRAGGDTGELFF. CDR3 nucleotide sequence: TGTGCCAGCAGCCCGGCGAGAGGTAGAGCGGGTGGGGACACCGGGGAGCTGTTTTTT.

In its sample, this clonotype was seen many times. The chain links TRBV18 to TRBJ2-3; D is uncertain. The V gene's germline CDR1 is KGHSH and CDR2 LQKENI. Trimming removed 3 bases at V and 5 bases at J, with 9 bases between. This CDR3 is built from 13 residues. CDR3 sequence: CASSPMVGDTQYF. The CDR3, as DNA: TGTGCCAGCTCACCCATGGTGGGAGATACGCAGTATTTT.

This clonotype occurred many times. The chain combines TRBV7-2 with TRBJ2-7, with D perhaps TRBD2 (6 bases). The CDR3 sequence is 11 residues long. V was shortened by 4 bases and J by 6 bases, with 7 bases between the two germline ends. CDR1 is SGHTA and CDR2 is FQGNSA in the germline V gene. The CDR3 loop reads CASSYGGEQYF. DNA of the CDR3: TGTGCCAGCAGCTACGGGGGCGAGCAGTACTTC.

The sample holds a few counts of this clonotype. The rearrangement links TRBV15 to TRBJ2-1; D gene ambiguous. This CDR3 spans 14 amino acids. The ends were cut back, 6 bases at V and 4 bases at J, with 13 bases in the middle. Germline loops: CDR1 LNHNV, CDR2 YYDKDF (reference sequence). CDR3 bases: TGTGCCACCAGAATGCCCGTTGGGTACAATGAGCAGTTCTTC. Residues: CATRMPVGYNEQFF. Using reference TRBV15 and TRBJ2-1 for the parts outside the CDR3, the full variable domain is DAMVIQNPRYQVTQFGKPVTLSCSQTLNHNVMYWYQQKSSQAPKLLFHYYDKDFNNEADTPDNFQSRRPNTSFCFLDIRSPGLGDTAMYLCATRMPVGYNEQFFGPGTRLTVL.

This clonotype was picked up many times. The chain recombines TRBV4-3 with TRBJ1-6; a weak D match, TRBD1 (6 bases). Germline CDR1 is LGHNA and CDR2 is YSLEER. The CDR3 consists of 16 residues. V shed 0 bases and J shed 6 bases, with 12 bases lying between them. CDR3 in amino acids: CASSQDNNRVNSPLHF. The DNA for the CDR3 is TGCGCCAGCAGCCAAGATAATAACAGGGTTAATTCACCCCTCCACTTT.

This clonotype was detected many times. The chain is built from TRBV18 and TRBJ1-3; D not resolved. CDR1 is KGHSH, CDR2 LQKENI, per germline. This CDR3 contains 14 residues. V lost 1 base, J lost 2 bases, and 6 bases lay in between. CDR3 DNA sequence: TGTGCCAGCTCACCACAGGGAACTGGAAACACCATATATTTT. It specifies CASSPQGTGNTIYF.

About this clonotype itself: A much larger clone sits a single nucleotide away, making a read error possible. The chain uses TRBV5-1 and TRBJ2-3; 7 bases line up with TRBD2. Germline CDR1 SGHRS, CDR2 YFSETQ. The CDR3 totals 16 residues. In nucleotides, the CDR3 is TGCACCAGCAGCTTGGCCACTAGCGCTAGCACAGATACGCAGTATTTT. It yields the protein CTSSLATSASTDTQYF.

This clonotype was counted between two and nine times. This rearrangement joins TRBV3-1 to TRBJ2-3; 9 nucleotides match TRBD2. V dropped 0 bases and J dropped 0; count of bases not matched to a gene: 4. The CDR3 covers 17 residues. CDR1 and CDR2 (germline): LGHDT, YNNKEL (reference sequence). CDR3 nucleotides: TGTGCCAGCAGCCAAGACGCTACTAGCGGGAGCACAGATACGCAGTATTTT. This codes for CASSQDATSGSTDTQYF.

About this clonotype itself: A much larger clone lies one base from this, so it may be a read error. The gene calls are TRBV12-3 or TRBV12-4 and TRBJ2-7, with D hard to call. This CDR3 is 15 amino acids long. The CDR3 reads CVSSFTLLADYEQYF. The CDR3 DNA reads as TGTGTCAGCAGTTTCACCCTTCTGGCGGACTACGAGCAGTACTTC.

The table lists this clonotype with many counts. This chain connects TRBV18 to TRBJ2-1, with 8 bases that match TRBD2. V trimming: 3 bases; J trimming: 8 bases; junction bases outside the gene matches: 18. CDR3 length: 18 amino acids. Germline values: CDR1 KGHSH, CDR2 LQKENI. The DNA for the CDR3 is TGTGCCAGCTCACCGAGGGCGCTAGCGGGCTTCAAAGGGGATGAGCAGTTCTTC. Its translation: CASSPRALAGFKGDEQFF.